The text below deals with one TCR beta chain. Antigen unknown. The data are from a study of cytomegalovirus exposure and HLA in healthy donors. Study-wide results and limits: Cytomegalovirus-associated status was assigned to around 160 TCR beta chains. Diagnosis of cytomegalovirus status made by the classifier reportedly showed high specificity and sensitivity. Prediction of most subjects' HLA-A and HLA-B alleles by TCR beta sequences was reportedly accurate.

Healthy bone marrow donors made up the donor group. The V gene's germline CDR1 is GTSNPN and CDR2 SVGIG (reference sequence). The length of the CDR3 is 14 residues. V was pared by 4 bases and J by 0 bases, with 13 bases between. Primers: 60 Vbeta forward and 13 Jbeta reverse. Profiled with immunoSEQ multiplex PCR; TCRdb holds only in-frame clones, not every one. This sample has some 150,000 clones, with 75% to 85% found just once. The TCR sequence derives from a male donor in good health and CMV-seronegative. Sequences were obtained from PBMCs. The chain couples TRBV30 to TRBJ2-7, with TRBD1 as a possible D gene (5 bases). CDR3 loop: CAWTMDIGSYEQYF. The CDR3 nucleotides are TGTGCCTGGACCATGGACATCGGCTCCTACGAGCAGTACTTC.